These T cell receptor beta chains were read from a single sample in a study of CD8+ T cells in alopecia areata. Libraries were prepared by immunoSEQ multiplex PCR; TCRdb keeps only in-frame clonotypes and omits some of them. The sample includes around 180,000 clones, 50% to 70% of them seen just once. This material consisted of CD4+ T cells sorted from blood, taken at approximately week 49, from a patient treated with tofacitinib. The source of these receptors is a human donor with alopecia areata. CDR3s include the opening cysteine and the closing phenylalanine or tryptophan. Fields, in order: V gene, D gene, clone size, J gene, CDR3 protein, CDR3 DNA. D genes are given only for firm matches. The size of a clone is reported for some rows only, either as once, few or many, or as a class for expanded clones.

TRBV30	-	-	TRBJ2-1	CAGGGVNEQFF	TGTGCCGGGGGCGGGGTCAATGAGCAGTTCTTC
TRBV11-2	-	-	TRBJ2-7	CASSPLQDYEQYF	TGTGCCAGCAGTCCACTACAGGACTACGAGCAGTACTTC
TRBV10-3	-	-	TRBJ2-5	CATSPRQETQYF	TGTGCCACTTCCCCCCGACAAGAGACCCAGTACTTC
TRBV30	TRBD1	-	TRBJ2-7	CALREQGSEQYF	TGTGCCTTACGTGAACAGGGGAGCGAGCAGTACTTC
TRBV23-1	-	-	TRBJ2-3	CASSHPSTDTQYF	TGCGCCAGCAGTCACCCGTCTACAGATACGCAGTATTTT
TRBV7-2	-	few	TRBJ1-5	CASSIQAGDQPQHF	TGTGCCAGCAGCATACAGGCGGGGGATCAGCCCCAGCATTTT
TRBV7-9	-	-	TRBJ1-2	CASSPSPVYGYTF	TGTGCCAGCAGCCCAAGCCCGGTCTATGGCTACACCTTC
TRBV29-1	-	few	TRBJ2-7	CSVTQPRPESPYEQYF	TGCAGCGTTACCCAACCGAGGCCCGAATCCCCCTACGAGCAGTACTTC
TRBV29-1	-	-	TRBJ2-7	CSAQTGLTYEQYF	TGCAGCGCTCAAACAGGGCTCACCTACGAGCAGTACTTC
TRBV11-2	TRBD1	-	TRBJ1-1	CASLKGTANTEAFF	TGTGCCAGTCTAAAAGGGACAGCGAACACTGAAGCTTTCTTT
TRBV29-1	-	-	TRBJ2-3	CSVVDGTDTQYF	TGCAGCGTTGTAGACGGCACAGATACGCAGTATTTT
TRBV25-1	-	once	TRBJ1-2	CASSEDLGGYTF	TGTGCCAGCAGTGAAGATCTGGGCGGCTACACCTTC
TRBV30	TRBD1	once	TRBJ1-1	CAWTRKDRVNTEAFF	TGTGCCTGGACACGCAAAGACAGGGTTAACACTGAAGCTTTCTTT
TRBV23-1	-	-	TRBJ2-5	CATILWRYQETQYF	TGCGCCACCATCCTTTGGAGGTACCAAGAGACCCAGTACTTC
TRBV5-1	TRBD1	-	TRBJ1-6	CASSRTTGGVNSPLHF	TGCGCCAGCAGCCGTACGACAGGGGGCGTGAATTCACCCCTCCACTTT
TRBV4-3	-	few	TRBJ2-1	CASSQTSSRANEQFF	TGCGCCAGCAGCCAAACAAGCTCCCGGGCAAATGAGCAGTTCTTC
TRBV29-1	-	-	TRBJ2-7	CSVEGPNYEQYF	TGCAGCGTTGAAGGGCCCAACTACGAGCAGTACTTC
TRBV2	TRBD1	few	TRBJ1-4	CASSEWTGGEKLFF	TGTGCCAGCAGTGAATGGACAGGCGGAGAAAAACTGTTTTTT
TRBV29-1	-	-	TRBJ2-1	CSVDSAGILGEQFF	TGCAGCGTTGATTCTGCGGGGATCTTGGGTGAGCAGTTCTTC
TRBV15	TRBD1	-	TRBJ2-3	CATSRELFLSPRDRATDTQYF	TGTGCCACCAGCAGAGAACTATTTCTCAGCCCCCGGGACAGGGCAACAGATACGCAGTATTTT
TRBV29-1	-	-	TRBJ1-1	CSVEARNTEAFF	TGCAGCGTTGAGGCCAGAAACACTGAAGCTTTCTTT
TRBV2	-	-	TRBJ1-1	CASSGEARNTEAFF	TGTGCCAGCAGTGGCGAGGCCAGGAACACTGAAGCTTTCTTT
TRBV27	-	-	TRBJ1-5	CASSPRGSNQPQHF	TGTGCCAGCAGCCCGAGGGGGAGCAATCAGCCCCAGCATTTT
TRBV29-1	-	-	TRBJ2-1	CSARAVNEQFF	TGCAGCGCCCGGGCGGTGAATGAGCAGTTCTTC
TRBV25-1	-	-	TRBJ1-6	CASSVTGTLNSPLHF	TGTGCCAGCAGTGTAACCGGGACACTAAATTCACCCCTCCACTTT
TRBV7-2	-	-	TRBJ1-5	CASSLDSNQPQHF	TGTGCCAGCAGCTTGGATAGCAATCAGCCCCAGCATTTT
TRBV11-3	TRBD1	-	TRBJ2-7	CASSLGQGDYEQYF	TGTGCCAGCAGCTTAGGACAGGGGGACTACGAGCAGTACTTC
TRBV6-6	-	once	TRBJ2-3	CASSYSGDTQYF	TGTGCCAGCAGTTACTCCGGAGATACGCAGTATTTT
TRBV6-1	-	many	TRBJ2-7	CASSGTVGGYEQYF	TGTGCCAGCAGTGGGACAGTTGGTGGGTACGAGCAGTACTTC
TRBV29-1	-	-	TRBJ2-5	CSVGGRVQETQYF	TGCAGCGTTGGAGGTCGGGTCCAAGAGACCCAGTACTTC
TRBV5-1	-	-	TRBJ2-6	CASSLAGVSGANVLTF	TGCGCCAGCAGCTTGGCCGGTGTCTCTGGGGCCAACGTCCTGACTTTC
TRBV7-6	-	-	TRBJ1-1	CASSLQGATEAFF	TGTGCCAGCAGCTTACAGGGCGCCACTGAAGCTTTCTTT
TRBV30	-	few	TRBJ1-2	CAWSVGGHTTF	TGTGCCTGGAGTGTAGGAGGACATACCACCTTC
TRBV29-1	-	once	TRBJ2-3	CSVANKPGTTDTQYF	TGCAGCGTCGCTAATAAACCCGGGACTACAGATACGCAGTATTTT
TRBV4-3	TRBD1	-	TRBJ2-3	CASSQGQGHTDTQYF	TGCGCCAGCAGCCAAGGACAGGGACACACAGATACGCAGTATTTT
TRBV6-6	-	-	TRBJ1-2	CASTNSVEEGYTF	TGTGCCAGCACCAACTCCGTCGAGGAGGGCTACACCTTC
TRBV7-9	TRBD2	-	TRBJ2-1	CASSLIGTSNEQFF	TGTGCCAGCAGCTTAATAGGGACTAGCAATGAGCAGTTCTTC
TRBV4-2	-	-	TRBJ2-1	CASSQVKASYNEQFF	TGTGCCAGCAGCCAAGTAAAGGCGTCCTACAATGAGCAGTTCTTC
TRBV6-1	TRBD2	few	TRBJ2-5	CASSETGTSGAETQYF	TGTGCCAGCAGTGAAACTGGGACTAGCGGGGCGGAGACCCAGTACTTC
TRBV10-2	-	-	TRBJ1-1	CASSELRAEAFF	TGCGCCAGCAGTGAGTTGAGGGCTGAAGCTTTCTTT
TRBV29-1	-	few	TRBJ2-7	CSVSRRVGTYEQYF	TGCAGCGTTTCACGGCGGGTAGGAACCTACGAGCAGTACTTC
TRBV2	TRBD1	-	TRBJ2-4	CASSTGTGINIQYF	TGTGCCAGCAGTACCGGGACAGGGATAAACATTCAGTACTTC
TRBV4-3	-	few	TRBJ1-4	CASSQEGTNEKLFF	TGCGCCAGCAGCCAAGAGGGGACTAATGAAAAACTGTTTTTT
TRBV18	-	-	TRBJ2-2	CASSPQPTGELFF	TGTGCCAGCTCACCACAGCCGACCGGGGAGCTGTTTTTT